This T cell receptor (beta chain) came from a study of identical twins. MiXCR, applied by TCRdb to the 5' RACE reads, yields one record per CDR3 protein. The sample records some 1,700,000 distinct CDR3 sequences, roughly 35% being singletons. Notes on the study in general: Alpha sequences out of frame and shared by twins had excess low generation probability. Out-of-frame TCR alpha sharing in monozygotic twins exceeded recombination model predictions.

In regard to this clonotype: Its cognate antigen is unknown.

Sequences were obtained from cord blood. The sequence came from a newborn girl in good health.

CDR3 sequence (DNA): TGTGCCAGCAGCCAAGATAAGGTCAGGGATATCGGCAAAAACATTCAGTACTTC. As protein: CASSQDKVRDIGKNIQYF. The V gene is TRBV3-1, the J gene TRBJ2-4, with TRBD1 as a possible D gene (5 bases). Germline CDR1 and CDR2: LGHDT and YNNKEL (reference sequence). V was clipped by 0 bases and J by 3 bases, with 18 bases between them. The CDR3 contains 18 residues.